The clone carrying this T cell receptor (beta chain) has more than one count but fewer than ten. The data derive from a study of blood T cell repertoires in COVID-19. Study background: COVID-19 samples, acute and convalescent, were from the United States, Italy and Spain. Sources were T cells, B-cell-depleted T cells, or PBMCs; the material itself was cDNA or gDNA.

V was pared by 3 bases and J by 4 bases, with 9 bases of the junction left unmatched. The CDR3 totals 17 residues. CDR1 is KGHSH and CDR2 is LQKENI in the germline V gene. Original analysis: From reference gene primer amplification, estimates of nucleated cell counts were derived. TCRdb's table, derived via immunoSEQ multiplex PCR, lists solely in-frame clones and lacks some. V, J and clone size derive from that table, while D and trimming were established from the DNA sequence. The data show 200,000 or so clones, roughly 86% seen once. This receptor was taken from a woman aged 55-70 years with acute or convalescent COVID-19. The gene calls are TRBV18 and TRBJ2-3, with 11 bases fitting TRBD2. The sequenced sample consisted of peripheral blood. The CDR3 loop reads CASSPPSGRTGADTQYF. The CDR3 nucleotides read TGTGCCAGCTCACCCCCTAGCGGGAGGACGGGGGCAGATACGCAGTATTTT. Variable domain in full (rest from reference TRBV18 and TRBJ2-3): NAGVMQNPRHLVRRRGQEARLRCSPMKGHSHVYWYRQLPEEGLKFMVYLQKENIIDESGMPKERFSAEFPKEGPSILRIQQVVRGDSAAYFCASSPPSGRTGADTQYFGPGTRLTVL.